The source of this T cell receptor (beta chain) is a study of shared clonotypes between healthy human individuals. Generated by immunoSEQ multiplex PCR, the TCRdb table keeps only in-frame clones and is missing some. The sample consists of 400,000 or so clones, 96% of them appearing once. In regard to this clone: Its antigen is still unknown.

Germline V lookup: CDR1 LNHDA, CDR2 SQIVND (reference sequence). With V trimmed by 2 bases and J by 4 bases, 3 bases remained unmatched. The CDR3 runs 17 residues. Overall study findings and caveats: Several donors shared approximately 5% of their naive CD4 clonotypes.

This TCR came from a man aged 30-40 years in good health. Sequenced input: memory CD8+ T cells sorted from blood. Specified subset: CD45RO+ cells pooled with CCR7-negative TemRA cells. The chain has TRBV19 and TRBJ2-1, with TRBD2 matching 15 bases. CDR3 amino acids: CASSIRTSGRGYNEQFF. The CDR3 region has the DNA TGTGCCAGTAGTATAAGGACTAGCGGGAGGGGATACAATGAGCAGTTCTTC.